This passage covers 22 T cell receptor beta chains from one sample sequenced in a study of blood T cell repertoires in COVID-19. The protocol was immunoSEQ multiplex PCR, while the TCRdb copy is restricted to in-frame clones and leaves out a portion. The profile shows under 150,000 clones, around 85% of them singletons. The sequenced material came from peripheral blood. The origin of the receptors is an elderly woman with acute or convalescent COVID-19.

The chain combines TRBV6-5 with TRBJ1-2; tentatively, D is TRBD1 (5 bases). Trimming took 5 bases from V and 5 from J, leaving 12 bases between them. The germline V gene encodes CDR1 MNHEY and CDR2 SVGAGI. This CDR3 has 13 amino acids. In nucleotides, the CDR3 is TGTGCCAGCAGTCTCAGGGAACGGTATGGCTACACCTTC. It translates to CASSLRERYGYTF.

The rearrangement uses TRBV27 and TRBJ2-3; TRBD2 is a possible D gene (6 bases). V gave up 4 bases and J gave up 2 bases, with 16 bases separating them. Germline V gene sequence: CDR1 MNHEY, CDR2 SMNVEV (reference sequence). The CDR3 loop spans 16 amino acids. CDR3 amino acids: CASSSPGLPTTDTQYF. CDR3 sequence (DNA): TGTGCCAGCAGTTCCCCGGGACTCCCCACCACAGATACGCAGTATTTT.

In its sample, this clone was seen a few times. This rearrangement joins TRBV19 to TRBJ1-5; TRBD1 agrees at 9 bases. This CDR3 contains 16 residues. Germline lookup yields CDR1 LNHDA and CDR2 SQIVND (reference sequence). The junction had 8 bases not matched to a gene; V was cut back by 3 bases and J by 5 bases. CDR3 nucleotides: TGTGCCAGTAGTATCGGGGGCGGGACAGGGCATCAGCCCCAGCATTTT. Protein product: CASSIGGGTGHQPQHF.

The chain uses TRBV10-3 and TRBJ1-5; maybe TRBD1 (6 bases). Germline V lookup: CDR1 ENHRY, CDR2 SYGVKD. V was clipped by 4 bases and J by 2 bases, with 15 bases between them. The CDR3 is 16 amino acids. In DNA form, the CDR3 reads TGTGCCATCAGTGGAACAGGGTCCGATCGCAATCAGCCCCAGCATTTT. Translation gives CAISGTGSDRNQPQHF.

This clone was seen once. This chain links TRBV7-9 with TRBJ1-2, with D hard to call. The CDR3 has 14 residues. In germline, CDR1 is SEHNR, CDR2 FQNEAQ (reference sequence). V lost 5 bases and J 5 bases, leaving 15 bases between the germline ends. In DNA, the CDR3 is TGTGCCAGCAGCCCCGCGACATCCCCATATGGCTACACCTTC. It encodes CASSPATSPYGYTF.

The CDR3: CASSYTRAINQPQHF. CDR3 in DNA: TGTGCCAGCAGTTATACCAGGGCAATCAATCAGCCCCAGCATTTT. J is TRBJ1-5 and V is TRBV6-2 or TRBV6-3; possibly TRBD1 for D (5 bases). The germline V gene encodes CDR1 MNHEY and CDR2 SVGEGT. CDR3 size: 15 residues. Deletions cut 3 bases from V and 3 bases from J, with 12 bases between.

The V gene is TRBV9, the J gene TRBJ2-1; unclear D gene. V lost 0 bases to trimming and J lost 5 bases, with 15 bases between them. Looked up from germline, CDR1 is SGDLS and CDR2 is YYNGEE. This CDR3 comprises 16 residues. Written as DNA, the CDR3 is TGTGCCAGCAGCGTAGGAGATAGCCTAGGTGACAATGAGCAGTTCTTC. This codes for CASSVGDSLGDNEQFF.

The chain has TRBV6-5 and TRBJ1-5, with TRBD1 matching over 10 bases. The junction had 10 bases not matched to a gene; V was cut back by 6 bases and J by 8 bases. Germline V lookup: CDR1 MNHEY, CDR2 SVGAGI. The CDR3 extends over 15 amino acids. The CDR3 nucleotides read TGTGCCAGCAGCTCCGGGACAGGGGCCTCGAAGCCCCAGCATTTT. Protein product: CASSSGTGASKPQHF.

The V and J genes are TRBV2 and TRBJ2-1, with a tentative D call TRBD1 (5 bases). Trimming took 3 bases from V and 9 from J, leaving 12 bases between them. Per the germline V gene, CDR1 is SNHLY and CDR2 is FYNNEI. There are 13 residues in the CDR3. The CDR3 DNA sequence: TGTGCCAGCAGTGAGCAGGGAACGAGTGAGCAGTTCTTC. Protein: CASSEQGTSEQFF.

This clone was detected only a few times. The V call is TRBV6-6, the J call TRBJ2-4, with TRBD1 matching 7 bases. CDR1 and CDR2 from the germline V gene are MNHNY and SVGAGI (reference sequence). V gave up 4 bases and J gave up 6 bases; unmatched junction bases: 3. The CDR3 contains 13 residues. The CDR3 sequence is CASSSGQPNIQYF. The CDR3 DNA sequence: TGTGCCAGCAGTTCGGGACAGCCAAACATTCAGTACTTC.

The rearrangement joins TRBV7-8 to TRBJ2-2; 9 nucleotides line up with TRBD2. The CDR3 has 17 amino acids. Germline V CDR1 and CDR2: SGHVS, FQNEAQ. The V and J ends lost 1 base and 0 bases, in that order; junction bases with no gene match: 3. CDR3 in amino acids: CASSLGVAGANTGELFF. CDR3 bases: TGTGCCAGCAGCTTAGGCGTAGCGGGAGCGAACACCGGGGAGCTGTTTTTT.

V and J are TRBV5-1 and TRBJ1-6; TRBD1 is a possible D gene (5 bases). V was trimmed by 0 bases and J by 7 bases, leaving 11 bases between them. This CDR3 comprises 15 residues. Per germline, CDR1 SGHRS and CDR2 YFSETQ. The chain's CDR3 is CASSLEGAPNSPLHF. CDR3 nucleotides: TGCGCCAGCAGCTTGGAAGGGGCTCCCAATTCACCCCTCCACTTT.

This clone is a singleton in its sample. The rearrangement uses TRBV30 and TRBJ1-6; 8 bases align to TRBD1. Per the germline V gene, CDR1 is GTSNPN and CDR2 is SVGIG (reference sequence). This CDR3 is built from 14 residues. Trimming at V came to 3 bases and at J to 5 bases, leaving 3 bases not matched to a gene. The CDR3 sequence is CAWSAGGNNSPLHF. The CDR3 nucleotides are TGTGCCTGGAGCGCAGGGGGCAATAATTCACCCCTCCACTTT.

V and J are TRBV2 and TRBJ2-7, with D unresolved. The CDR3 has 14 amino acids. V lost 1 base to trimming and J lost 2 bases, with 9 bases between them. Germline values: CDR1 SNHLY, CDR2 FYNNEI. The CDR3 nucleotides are TGTGCCAGCAGTGAAGTCAGGCCGCCCTACGAGCAGTACTTC. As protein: CASSEVRPPYEQYF.

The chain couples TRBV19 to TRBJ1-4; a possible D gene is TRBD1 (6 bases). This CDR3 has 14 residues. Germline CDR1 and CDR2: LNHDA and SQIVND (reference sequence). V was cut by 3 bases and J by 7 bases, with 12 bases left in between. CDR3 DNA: TGTGCCAGTAGTATCTCACAGGGTGGTGAAAAACTGTTTTTT. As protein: CASSISQGGEKLFF.

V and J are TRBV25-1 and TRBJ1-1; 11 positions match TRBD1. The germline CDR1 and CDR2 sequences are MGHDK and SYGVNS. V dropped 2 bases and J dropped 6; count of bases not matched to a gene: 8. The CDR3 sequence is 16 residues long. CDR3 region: CASSERTGGRGAEAFF. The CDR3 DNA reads TGTGCCAGCAGTGAACGGACAGGGGGCCGTGGGGCTGAAGCTTTCTTT.

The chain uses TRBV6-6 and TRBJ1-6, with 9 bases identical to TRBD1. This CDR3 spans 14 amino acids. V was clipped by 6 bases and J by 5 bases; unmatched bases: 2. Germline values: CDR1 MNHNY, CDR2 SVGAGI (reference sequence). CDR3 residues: CASRGTGNNSPLHF. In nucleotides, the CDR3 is TGTGCCAGCAGAGGGACAGGGAATAATTCACCCCTCCACTTT.

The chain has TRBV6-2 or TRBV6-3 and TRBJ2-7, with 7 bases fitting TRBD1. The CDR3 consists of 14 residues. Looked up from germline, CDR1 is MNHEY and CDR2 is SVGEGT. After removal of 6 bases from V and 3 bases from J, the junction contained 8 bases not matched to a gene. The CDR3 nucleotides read TGTGCCAGCAGCTCCGGGACAGAGCTCTACGAGCAGTACTTC. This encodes CASSSGTELYEQYF.

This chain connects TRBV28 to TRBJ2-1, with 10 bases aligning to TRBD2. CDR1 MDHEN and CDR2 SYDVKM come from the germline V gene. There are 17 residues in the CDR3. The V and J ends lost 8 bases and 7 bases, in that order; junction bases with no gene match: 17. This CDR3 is CASERTSGAWRRNEQFF. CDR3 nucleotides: TGTGCCAGCGAGCGAACTAGCGGGGCCTGGCGTCGTAATGAGCAGTTCTTC.

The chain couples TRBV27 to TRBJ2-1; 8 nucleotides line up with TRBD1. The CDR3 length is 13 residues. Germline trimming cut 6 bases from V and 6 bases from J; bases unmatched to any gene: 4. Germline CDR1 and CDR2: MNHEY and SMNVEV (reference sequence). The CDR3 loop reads CASRTTGVNEQFF. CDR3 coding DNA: TGTGCCAGCAGAACGACAGGGGTCAATGAGCAGTTCTTC.

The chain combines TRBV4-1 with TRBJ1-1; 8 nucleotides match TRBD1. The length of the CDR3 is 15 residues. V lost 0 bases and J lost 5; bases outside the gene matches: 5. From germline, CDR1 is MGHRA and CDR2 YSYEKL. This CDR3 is CASSQEAGGLTEAFF. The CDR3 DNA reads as TGCGCCAGCAGCCAAGAGGCAGGGGGCCTGACTGAAGCTTTCTTT.

The CDR3 here is CASTTPRGDRQNTEAFF. CDR3 bases: TGTGCCAGTACCACCCCCCGTGGGGACAGACAGAACACTGAAGCTTTCTTT. V usage is TRBV19 and J usage is TRBJ1-1, with 7 bases that match TRBD1. The CDR3 loop spans 17 amino acids. The ends lost 7 bases at V and 1 base at J; junction bases unmatched: 15. The V gene's germline CDR1 is LNHDA and CDR2 SQIVND (reference sequence). The full variable domain, completed using reference TRBV19 and TRBJ1-1, is DGGITQSPKYLFRKEGQNVTLSCEQNLNHDAMYWYRQDPGQGLRLIYYSQIVNDFQKGDIAEGYSVSREKKESFPLTVTSAQKNPTAFYLCASTTPRGDRQNTEAFFGQGTRLTVV.